The 15 T cell receptor beta chains below all came from one sample that was sequenced in a study of cytomegalovirus exposure and HLA in healthy donors. This table comes from immunoSEQ multiplex PCR, and its TCRdb copy is limited to in-frame clones, with some not included. The table has a few hundred thousand clones, around 90% seen once; the top ten hold under 0.45%. Source material: PBMCs. The receptors were sampled from a young woman in good health and CMV-seronegative.

The chain combines TRBV7-2 with TRBJ1-2; D unclear. The CDR3 is made up of 14 amino acids. Germline assignment: CDR1 SGHTA and CDR2 FQGNSA. Trimming removed 1 base at V and 8 bases at J, with 14 bases between. CDR3 DNA sequence: TGTGCCAGCAGCTTAGATGGTGGGCGCAGGGGCTACACCTTC. Amino acids: CASSLDGGRRGYTF.

This rearrangement joins TRBV2 to TRBJ2-5; D is uncertain. CDR3 length: 14 residues. Germline CDR1 reads SNHLY; CDR2 reads FYNNEI. The V end was cut by 7 bases, the J end by 2 bases, with 14 bases between. DNA for the CDR3: TGTGCCAGCATAGGTGAAAGACAACAAGAGACCCAGTACTTC. Translating it yields CASIGERQQETQYF.

The CDR3 is CASSLGEVSEAFF. In DNA form, the CDR3 reads TGTGCCAGCAGCTTAGGGGAGGTCTCTGAAGCTTTCTTT. This rearrangement joins TRBV11-2 to TRBJ1-1; D is unclear. V dropped 1 base and J dropped 6 bases, with 9 bases sitting between them. CDR3 length: 13 residues. The germline V gene has CDR1 SGHAT and CDR2 FQNNGV.

The CDR3 is CASAGQISGNTIYF. The CDR3 region has the DNA TGTGCCAGCGCCGGACAGATCTCTGGAAACACCATATATTTT. The genes are TRBV7-2 and TRBJ1-3; a weak D match, TRBD1 (6 bases). Trimming stripped 8 bases from V and 0 bases from J, with 11 bases between. The CDR3 loop spans 14 amino acids. Germline V gene data show CDR1 as SGHTA and CDR2 as FQGNSA. Full variable domain (outside the CDR3, taken from reference TRBV7-2 and TRBJ1-3): GAGVSQSPSNKVTEKGKDVELRCDPISGHTALYWYRQSLGQGLEFLIYFQGNSAPDKSGLPSDRFSAERTGGSVSTLTIQRTQQEDSAVYLCASAGQISGNTIYFGEGSWLTVV.

The chain uses TRBV28 and TRBJ1-3, with TRBD1 as a possible D gene (5 bases). Germline values: CDR1 MDHEN, CDR2 SYDVKM. This CDR3 contains 17 residues. The germline V and J ends were trimmed by 7 bases and 0 bases, with 19 bases remaining between them. CDR3 sequence (DNA): TGTGCCAGCAAACCTCCTCCGGGACTGTACTCTGGAAACACCATATATTTT. Its protein is CASKPPPGLYSGNTIYF.

The gene calls are TRBV7-6 and TRBJ1-1, with D tentatively TRBD1 (5 bases). Looked up from germline, CDR1 is SGHVS and CDR2 is FNYEAQ. The CDR3 is 11 amino acids. The V and J ends lost 4 bases and 8 bases respectively, with 8 bases between them. CDR3 DNA: TGTGCCAGCAGCTCCAACAGGGAAGCTTTCTTT. It translates to CASSSNREAFF.

This sequence joins TRBV27 and TRBJ2-5, with TRBD1 matching 7 bases. CDR1 is MNHEY and CDR2 is SMNVEV in the germline V gene (reference sequence). The CDR3 has 13 amino acids. V shed 5 bases and J 4 bases; nucleotides not matched to a gene: 4. CDR3 DNA sequence: TGTGCCAGCAGTCCCACAGGGGCAGAGACCCAGTACTTC. It encodes CASSPTGAETQYF.

V gene TRBV7-9 combines with J gene TRBJ2-3; possibly TRBD1 for D (5 bases). Between the trimmed V and J ends, which lost 1 base and 14 bases, there was a span of 13 bases. Per the germline V gene, CDR1 is SEHNR and CDR2 is FQNEAQ (reference sequence). The CDR3 is made up of 12 amino acids. CDR3 protein: CASSLGQGPSYF. As DNA, the CDR3 is TGTGCCAGCAGCTTAGGTCAGGGCCCCTCGTATTTT.

This clone appeared once. V is TRBV7-9 and J is TRBJ1-1; D is unclear. The V end lost 8 bases, the J end lost 4 bases, and 14 bases lay between the germline ends. Germline V CDR1 and CDR2: SEHNR, FQNEAQ (reference sequence). This CDR3 has 13 residues. This CDR3 reads CASLRPGSTEAFF. The CDR3 coding sequence is TGTGCCAGCCTTCGTCCGGGAAGCACTGAAGCTTTCTTT.

This rearrangement joins TRBV27 to TRBJ2-4, with TRBD1 identical over 7 bases. Looked up from germline, CDR1 is MNHEY and CDR2 is SMNVEV (reference sequence). The junction had 9 bases not matched to a gene; V was cut back by 4 bases and J by 6 bases. This CDR3 region has 15 residues. CDR3 sequence: CASSSLRGPSNIQYF. DNA of the CDR3: TGTGCCAGCAGTTCCCTGAGGGGGCCCTCAAACATTCAGTACTTC.

The chain recombines TRBV6-5 with TRBJ2-3; D is perhaps TRBD1 (5 bases). The CDR3 contains 15 residues. Trimming took 5 bases from V and 2 from J, leaving 14 bases between them. CDR1 is MNHEY, CDR2 SVGAGI, per germline. The CDR3 sequence: CASSPDGHLTDTQYF. For the CDR3, the DNA is TGTGCCAGCAGTCCAGACGGACACCTCACAGATACGCAGTATTTT.

The chain recombines TRBV6-5 with TRBJ2-7; 9 positions agree with TRBD1. The germline V gene has CDR1 MNHEY and CDR2 SVGAGI. V gave up 2 bases and J gave up 3 bases; unmatched junction bases: 8. The CDR3 covers 16 residues. This chain's CDR3 is CASSYRSGQGFYEQYF. CDR3 bases: TGTGCCAGCAGTTACCGTTCGGGACAGGGCTTCTACGAGCAGTACTTC.

The genes are TRBV7-3 and TRBJ1-1; 7 bases line up with TRBD1. CDR3 length: 14 residues. With 5 bases clipped from V and 1 base from J, the junction kept 4 bases outside the gene matches. In germline, CDR1 is SGHTA, CDR2 FQGTGA. CDR3 residues: CASSRRQGNTEAFF. CDR3 DNA: TGTGCCAGCAGCCGCCGACAGGGGAACACTGAAGCTTTCTTT.

This chain links TRBV2 with TRBJ1-4; D is perhaps TRBD1 (5 bases). Germline V gene lookup returns CDR1 SNHLY and CDR2 FYNNEI. The V end lost 1 base, the J end lost 8 bases, and 11 bases lay between the germline ends. The CDR3 has 14 amino acids. The CDR3 DNA follows: TGTGCCAGCAGTGAAGGAGTGGCAGGGGAAAAACTGTTTTTT. The encoded protein is CASSEGVAGEKLFF. Supplemented by reference TRBV2 and TRBJ1-4, the full variable domain reads EPEVTQTPSHQVTQMGQEVILRCVPISNHLYFYWYRQILGQKVEFLVSFYNNEISEKSEIFDDQFSVERPDGSNFTLKIRSTKLEDSAMYFCASSEGVAGEKLFFGSGTQLSVL.

The chain links TRBV6-1 to TRBJ2-5; no firm D call. This CDR3 is built from 16 residues. Germline V lookup: CDR1 MNHNS, CDR2 SASEGT. Trimming took off 0 bases at V and 7 bases at J, with 18 bases between the two ends. The DNA of the CDR3 is TGTGCCAGCAGTGAAGCCCCGCTAGTCGGTATAGGGACCCAGTACTTC. Amino acid sequence: CASSEAPLVGIGTQYF.